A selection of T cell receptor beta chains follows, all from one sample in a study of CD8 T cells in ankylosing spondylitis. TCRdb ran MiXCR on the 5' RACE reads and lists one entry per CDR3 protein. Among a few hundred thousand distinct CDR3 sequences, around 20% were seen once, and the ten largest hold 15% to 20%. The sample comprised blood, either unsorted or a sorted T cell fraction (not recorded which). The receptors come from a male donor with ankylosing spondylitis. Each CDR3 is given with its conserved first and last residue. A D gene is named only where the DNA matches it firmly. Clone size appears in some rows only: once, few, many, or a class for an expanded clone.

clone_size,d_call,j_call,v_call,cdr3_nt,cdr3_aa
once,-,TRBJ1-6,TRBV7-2,TGTGCCAGCAGCCCCAGGAGCGGGGGCGCAAATTCACCCCTCCACTTT,CASSPRSGGANSPLHF
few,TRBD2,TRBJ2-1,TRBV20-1,TGCAGTGCTAATGGACTAGCGGCCTACAATGAGCAGTTCTTC,CSANGLAAYNEQFF
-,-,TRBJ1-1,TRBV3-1,TGTGCCAGCAGCCAAGGCCCCACTGAAGCTTTCTTT,CASSQGPTEAFF
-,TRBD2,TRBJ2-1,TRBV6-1,TGTGCCAGCAATCCCCCGGGGGGACTCGGGAATGAGCAGTTCTTC,CASNPPGGLGNEQFF
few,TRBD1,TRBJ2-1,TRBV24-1,TGTGCCACCAGTGAGGCCGGACAGGGGGGCTACAATGAGCAGTTCTTC,CATSEAGQGGYNEQFF
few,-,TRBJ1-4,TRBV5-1,TGCGCCAGCAGCAACACAGGTGGAACTAATGAAAAACTGTTTTTT,CASSNTGGTNEKLFF
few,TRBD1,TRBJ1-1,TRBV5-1,TGCGCCAGCAGCTTCCAGGGGGATCTTTGGACTGAAGCTTTCTTT,CASSFQGDLWTEAFF
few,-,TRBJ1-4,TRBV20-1,TGCAGTGCTAGAGAAAGTTTAGGGTCCGAAAAACTGTTTTTT,CSARESLGSEKLFF
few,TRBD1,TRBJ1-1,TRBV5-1,TGCGCCAGCAGCTTAGCAAATTCGGGACAGGGAATTGAAGCTTTCTTT,CASSLANSGQGIEAFF
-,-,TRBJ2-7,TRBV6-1,TGTGCCAGCAAATCGTCGGCGGCGGAGTCCTATTACGAGCAGTACTTC,CASKSSAAESYYEQYF